What follows are 3 T cell receptor beta chains derived from one specimen sequenced in a study of T-cell reconstitution after alpha-beta-depleted transplantation in children. TCRbeta library preparation incorporated unique molecular identifiers. From the PCR reads, TCRdb called clonotypes with MiXCR, one entry per CDR3 protein. Of over 400,000 distinct CDR3 sequences listed, approximately 42% are singletons. The sample consisted of PBMCs, taken before TCRalphabeta/CD19-depleted stem cell transplant. The receptors derive from a girl under 10 years old with aplastic anemia, due to receive a stem cell transplant.

The chain carries TRBV7-9 and TRBJ1-5, with TRBD1 as a possible D gene (5 bases). Trimming removed 5 bases at V and 7 bases at J, with 15 bases between. The CDR3 runs to 14 residues. CDR1 SEHNR and CDR2 FQNEAQ come from the germline V gene (reference sequence). CDR3 DNA sequence: TGTGCCAGCAGCCCAGACTTGGGGGGGCAGCCCCAGCATTTT. Residues: CASSPDLGGQPQHF. Looking up the rest from reference TRBV7-9 and TRBJ1-5 gives the full variable domain: DTGVSQNPRHKITKRGQNVTFRCDPISEHNRLYWYRQTLGQGPEFLTYFQNEAQLEKSRLLSDRFSAERPKGSFSTLEIQRTEQGDSAMYLCASSPDLGGQPQHFGDGTRLSIL.

CDR3 sequence reads: CSADRVNEQFF. The CDR3 coding sequence is TGCAGTGCCGACAGGGTAAATGAGCAGTTCTTC. V gene TRBV20-1 combines with J gene TRBJ2-1, with TRBD1 identical over 7 bases. The V gene's germline CDR1 is DFQATT and CDR2 SNEGSKA (reference sequence). The CDR3 has 11 residues. J gave up 7 bases and V 6 bases, and 3 bases lay outside the gene matches.

V gene TRBV4-1 combines with J gene TRBJ2-3; D not certain. Germline CDR1 reads MGHRA; CDR2 reads YSYEKL. Trimming removed 3 bases at V and 2 bases at J, with 12 bases between. The length of the CDR3 is 15 residues. This CDR3 reads CASSHEDTLTDTQYF. The CDR3, as DNA: TGCGCCAGCAGCCATGAGGATACTCTCACAGATACGCAGTATTTT.